Below, 3 T cell receptor beta chains from the same sample are listed, as sequenced in a study of CD8 T cells in ankylosing spondylitis. Using its own MiXCR run on the 5' RACE reads, TCRdb lists one record per CDR3 protein. The table shows about 240,000 distinct CDR3 sequences, with roughly 8.6% occurring only once. Sample: blood, either unsorted or a sorted T cell fraction (not recorded which). These receptors originate from a male donor with ankylosing spondylitis or in good health (not recorded which).

In its sample, this clonotype was seen many times. V usage is TRBV3-1 and J usage is TRBJ2-3; D gene ambiguous. This CDR3 region has 14 residues. Trimming took 5 bases from V and 5 from J, leaving 14 bases between them. Per germline, CDR1 LGHDT and CDR2 YNNKEL (reference sequence). The CDR3 DNA sequence: TGTGCCAGCAGCGAAGGTGCCGGCCGAGATACGCAGTATTTT. Its protein is CASSEGAGRDTQYF.

The V gene is TRBV4-3, the J gene TRBJ2-1; perhaps TRBD2 as D (6 bases). V lost 0 bases and J lost 6, with 9 bases in between. The germline gives CDR1 LGHNA, CDR2 YSLEER. This CDR3 contains 14 residues. The CDR3 DNA is TGCGCCAGCAGCCAAGATCGGGGAGGCAATGAGCAGTTCTTC. It specifies CASSQDRGGNEQFF.

This clonotype was counted at least ten times. The V gene is TRBV6-2 or TRBV6-3, the J gene TRBJ2-5; 8 nucleotides align to TRBD1. CDR1 and CDR2 from the germline V gene are MNHEY and SVGEGT. The CDR3 has 15 residues. Trimming cost V 2 bases and J 6 bases; bases outside gene matches: 8. CDR3 sequence reads: CASSYPGQGKKTQYF. The CDR3 DNA is TGTGCCAGCAGTTACCCCGGACAGGGTAAGAAGACCCAGTACTTC.